The next 7 T cell receptor beta chains were all read from a single sample in a study of control samples from healthy donors and cancer patients. Generated by immunoSEQ multiplex PCR, the TCRdb table keeps only in-frame clones and is missing some. Of under 200,000 clones in the sample, roughly 91% are singletons; the top ten hold over 1.2%. The sample was blood. The receptors stem from a woman aged 30 to 39 in good health.

The chain has TRBV2 and TRBJ2-1; D possibly corresponds to TRBD2 (6 bases). Per the germline V gene, CDR1 is SNHLY and CDR2 is FYNNEI. The CDR3 length is 14 residues. The ends were cut back, 3 bases at V and 6 bases at J, with 12 bases in the middle. In DNA, the CDR3 is TGTGCCAGCAGTGACAGGAGGGCCTTCAATGAGCAGTTCTTC. Amino acid sequence: CASSDRRAFNEQFF.

CDR3 sequence: CASSGQGEFSYEQYF. The CDR3, as DNA: TGTGCCAGCAGCGGACAGGGGGAATTCTCCTACGAGCAGTACTTC. J is TRBJ2-7 and V is TRBV7-8; TRBD1 matches at 10 bases. In germline, CDR1 is SGHVS, CDR2 FQNEAQ. V was clipped by 5 bases and J by 0 bases; unmatched bases: 4. The CDR3 loop spans 15 amino acids.

This chain uses TRBV5-6 with TRBJ1-2; D gene ambiguous. The CDR3 covers 11 residues. Trimming stripped 4 bases from V and 5 bases from J, with 6 bases between. Germline CDR1 reads SGHDT; CDR2 reads YYEEEE. The CDR3 DNA reads as TGTGCCAGCAGCGGAGTATATGGCTACACCTTC. Translating it yields CASSGVYGYTF.

This chain connects TRBV28 to TRBJ2-7, with D possibly TRBD1 on 5 matching bases. CDR3 length equals 12 residues. V was shortened by 3 bases and J by 3 bases, with 6 bases between the two germline ends. CDR1 and CDR2 from the germline V gene are MDHEN and SYDVKM. The CDR3 coding sequence is TGTGCCAGCAGTTTCGACAGCTACGAGCAGTACTTC. Translation gives CASSFDSYEQYF.

This clone was detected only once. The genes are TRBV6-5 and TRBJ1-4; maybe TRBD1 (5 bases). Between the trimmed V and J ends, which lost 8 bases and 5 bases, there was a span of 12 bases. CDR1 and CDR2 (germline): MNHEY, SVGAGI. This CDR3 has 13 residues. CDR3 residues: CASRRQQNEKLFF. The CDR3 DNA follows: TGTGCCAGCCGAAGACAGCAAAATGAAAAACTGTTTTTT.

The sample holds one count of this clone. Other DNA sequences in this sample translate to the same CDR3. The chain uses TRBV30 and TRBJ2-7; TRBD2 matches 7 bases. Germline-derived CDR1 and CDR2 are GTSNPN and SVGIG (reference sequence). V lost 1 base, J lost 0 bases, and 3 bases stayed unmatched. The length of the CDR3 is 14 residues. Written as DNA, the CDR3 is TGTGCCTGGAGTGGGTTAGCGGGCTCCTACGAGCAGTACTTC. Protein: CAWSGLAGSYEQYF.

The genes are TRBV7-9 and TRBJ2-7, with TRBD1 matching 11 bases. Looked up from germline, CDR1 is SEHNR and CDR2 is FQNEAQ (reference sequence). This CDR3 spans 12 amino acids. V lost 8 bases, J lost 4 bases, and 1 base stayed unmatched. CDR3 loop: CASGTGGYEQYF. CDR3 bases: TGTGCCAGCGGGACAGGGGGTTACGAGCAGTACTTC. The variable domain in full, with the rest retrieved from reference TRBV7-9 and TRBJ2-7, is DTGVSQNPRHKITKRGQNVTFRCDPISEHNRLYWYRQTLGQGPEFLTYFQNEAQLEKSRLLSDRFSAERPKGSFSTLEIQRTEQGDSAMYLCASGTGGYEQYFGPGTRLTVT.